The rows below give T cell receptor beta chains drawn from one sample of a study of T cell responses to AZD1222 COVID-19 vaccine. The repertoire was sequenced with immunoSEQ multiplex PCR; TCRdb's copy has only in-frame clones and lacks some. In the table there are 100,000 to 150,000 clones, 75% to 90% of which are singletons. The sample consisted of peripheral blood, taken on day 0 of AZD1222 vaccination. These receptors all stem from an adult in good health. Both conserved end residues are part of each CDR3. A D gene is named only where the DNA matches it firmly. The size entry is marked missing in some rows and otherwise reads once, few, many or a size class.

clone_size j_call v_call d_call cdr3_nt cdr3_aa
. TRBJ2-7 TRBV19 . TGTGCCAGTAGTTACGGGGAAAGCTCCTACGAGCAGTACTTC CASSYGESSYEQYF
. TRBJ1-5 TRBV2 . TGTGCCAGCAGTGAAGAATCACCGGGGTATCAGCCCCAGCATTTT CASSEESPGYQPQHF
. TRBJ1-6 TRBV27 . TGTGCCAGCACTTCAGGAGGGGTCGATTCACCCCTCCACTTT CASTSGGVDSPLHF
. TRBJ1-1 TRBV4-1 . TGCGCCAGCAGCCTAACAGGGTCTTGGGCTGAAGCTTTCTTT CASSLTGSWAEAFF
. TRBJ1-6 TRBV6-1 TRBD1 TGTGCCAGCAGTGAGGTAGGGGGCGGGAATTCACCCCTCCACTTT CASSEVGGGNSPLHF
. TRBJ2-7 TRBV5-4 TRBD1 TGTGCCAGCAGCCCGGGACAGACCTACGAGCAGTACTTC CASSPGQTYEQYF
. TRBJ1-4 TRBV29-1 . TGCAGCGTTGAAGGGGGTGGAATTGAAAAACTGTTTTTT CSVEGGGIEKLFF
. TRBJ2-7 TRBV28 TRBD2 TGTGCCAGCAGTCCTCCGGGACTAGCGGGAGCGGGTCAGTACTTC CASSPPGLAGAGQYF
. TRBJ2-7 TRBV11-3 . TGTGCCAGCAGCTTAGATTCGGGCCCCTTCTACGAGCAGTACTTC CASSLDSGPFYEQYF
. TRBJ2-1 TRBV6-4 TRBD2 TGTGCCAGAATGGGGGGGACCAGGAGGAAAGGGAATGAGCAGTTCTTC CARMGGTRRKGNEQFF
. TRBJ2-1 TRBV27 . TGTGCCAGCAGTGCCTACCAGGGGCACAATGAGCAGTTCTTC CASSAYQGHNEQFF
once TRBJ2-4 TRBV7-9 . TGTGCCAGCAGCAGCAGGGGAGCCAAAAACATTCAGTACTTC CASSSRGAKNIQYF
. TRBJ1-4 TRBV11-3 . TGTGCCAGCAGCTTAGATGGCGGTTTGGCCGAAAAACTGTTTTTT CASSLDGGLAEKLFF
many TRBJ1-5 TRBV2 . TGTGCCAGCAGTGAATTCGGTCGGGGTCTGGGTCAGCCCCAGCATTTT CASSEFGRGLGQPQHF